The clone carrying this T cell receptor (beta chain) was found a few times. Antigen: not known. Researchers ran the PCR with 60 Vbeta and 13 Jbeta primers. Only in-frame clones appear in the TCRdb table, and some are missing; sequencing was by immunoSEQ multiplex PCR. The sample consists of about 160,000 clones, approximately 82% of them appearing once. Germline V gene lookup returns CDR1 MGHRA and CDR2 YSYEKL. The V and J ends lost 1 base and 12 bases respectively, with 21 bases between them. This CDR3 is 15 amino acids long. The data are from a study of cytomegalovirus exposure and HLA in healthy donors. Study findings and constraints: In a later analysis, HLA-C alleles had the fewest associated TCRs, DRB1 alleles the most.

The source is a man aged 45 to 65 in good health and CMV-seropositive. The specimen sequenced was PBMCs. The rearrangement joins TRBV4-1 to TRBJ1-1; no clear D. CDR3 DNA: TGCGCCAGCAGCCAAGCAAGCCGGGAGCCCGGAGGCCCTTTCTTT. Its protein product is CASSQASREPGGPFF.